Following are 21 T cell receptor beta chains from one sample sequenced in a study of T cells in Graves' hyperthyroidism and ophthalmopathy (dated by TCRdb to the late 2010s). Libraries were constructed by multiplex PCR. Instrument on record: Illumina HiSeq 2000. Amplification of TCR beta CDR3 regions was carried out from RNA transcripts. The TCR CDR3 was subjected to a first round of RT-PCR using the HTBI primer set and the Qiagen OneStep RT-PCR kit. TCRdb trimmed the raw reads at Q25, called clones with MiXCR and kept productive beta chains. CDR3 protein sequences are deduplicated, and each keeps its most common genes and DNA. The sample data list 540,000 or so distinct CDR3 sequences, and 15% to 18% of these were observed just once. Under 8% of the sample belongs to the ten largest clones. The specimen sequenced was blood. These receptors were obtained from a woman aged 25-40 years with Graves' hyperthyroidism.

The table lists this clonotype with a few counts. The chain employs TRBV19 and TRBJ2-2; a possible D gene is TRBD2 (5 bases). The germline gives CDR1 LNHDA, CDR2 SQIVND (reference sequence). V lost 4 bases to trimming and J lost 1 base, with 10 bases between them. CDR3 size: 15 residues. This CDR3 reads CASSNGDLNTGELFF. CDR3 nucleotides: TGTGCCAGTAGTAACGGGGATTTGAACACCGGGGAGCTGTTTTTT. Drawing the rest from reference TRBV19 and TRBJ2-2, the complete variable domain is DGGITQSPKYLFRKEGQNVTLSCEQNLNHDAMYWYRQDPGQGLRLIYYSQIVNDFQKGDIAEGYSVSREKKESFPLTVTSAQKNPTAFYLCASSNGDLNTGELFFGEGSRLTVL.

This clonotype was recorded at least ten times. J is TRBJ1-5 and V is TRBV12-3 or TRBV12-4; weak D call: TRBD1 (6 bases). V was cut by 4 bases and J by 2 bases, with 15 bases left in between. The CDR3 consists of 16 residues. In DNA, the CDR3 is TGTGCCAGCAGTTACGGGAGGGGGAATGGCAATCAGCCCCAGCATTTT. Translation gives CASSYGRGNGNQPQHF.

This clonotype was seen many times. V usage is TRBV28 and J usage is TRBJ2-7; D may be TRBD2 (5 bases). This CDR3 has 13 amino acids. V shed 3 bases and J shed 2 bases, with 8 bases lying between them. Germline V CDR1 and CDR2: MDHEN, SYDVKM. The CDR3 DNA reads TGTGCCAGCAGTTTTCCCGGGGCCTACGAGCAGTACTTC. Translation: CASSFPGAYEQYF.

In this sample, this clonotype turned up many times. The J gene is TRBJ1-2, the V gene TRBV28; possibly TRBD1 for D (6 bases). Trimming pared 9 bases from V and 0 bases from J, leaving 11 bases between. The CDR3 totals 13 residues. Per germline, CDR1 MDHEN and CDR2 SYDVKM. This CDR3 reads CASRQEANYGYTF. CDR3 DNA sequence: TGTGCCAGTAGACAGGAAGCTAACTATGGCTACACCTTC.

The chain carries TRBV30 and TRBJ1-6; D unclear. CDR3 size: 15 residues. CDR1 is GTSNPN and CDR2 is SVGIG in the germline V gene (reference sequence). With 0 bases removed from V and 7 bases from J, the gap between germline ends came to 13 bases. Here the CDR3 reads CAWSVLPLGNSPLHF. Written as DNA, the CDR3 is TGTGCCTGGAGTGTACTGCCATTAGGCAATTCACCCCTCCACTTT.

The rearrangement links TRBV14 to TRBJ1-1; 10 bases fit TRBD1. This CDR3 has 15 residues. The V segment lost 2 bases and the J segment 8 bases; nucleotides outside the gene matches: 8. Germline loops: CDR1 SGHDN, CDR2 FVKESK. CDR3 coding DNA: TGTGCCAGCAGCCAACGCCGGGACAGGGGCCCGGAAGCTTTCTTT. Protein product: CASSQRRDRGPEAFF.

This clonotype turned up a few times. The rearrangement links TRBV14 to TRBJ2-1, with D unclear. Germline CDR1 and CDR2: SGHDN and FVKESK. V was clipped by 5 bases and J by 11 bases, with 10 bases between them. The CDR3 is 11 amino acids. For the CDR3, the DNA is TGTGCCAGCAGCGCGACATCTAAGCAGTTCTTC. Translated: CASSATSKQFF.

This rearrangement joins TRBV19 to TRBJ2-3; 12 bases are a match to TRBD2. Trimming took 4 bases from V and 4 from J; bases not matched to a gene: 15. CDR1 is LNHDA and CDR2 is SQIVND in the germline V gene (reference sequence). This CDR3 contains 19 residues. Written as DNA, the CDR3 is TGTGCCAGTAGTACGGGCCCCTCACTAGCGGGAGGTACCCCAGATACGCAGTATTTT. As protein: CASSTGPSLAGGTPDTQYF. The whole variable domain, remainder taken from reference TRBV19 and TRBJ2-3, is DGGITQSPKYLFRKEGQNVTLSCEQNLNHDAMYWYRQDPGQGLRLIYYSQIVNDFQKGDIAEGYSVSREKKESFPLTVTSAQKNPTAFYLCASSTGPSLAGGTPDTQYFGPGTRLTVL.

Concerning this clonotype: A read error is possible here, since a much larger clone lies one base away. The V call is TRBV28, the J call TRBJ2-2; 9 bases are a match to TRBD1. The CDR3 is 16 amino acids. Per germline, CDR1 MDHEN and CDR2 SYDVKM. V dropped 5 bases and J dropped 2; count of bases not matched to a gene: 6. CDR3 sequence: CASSDATGGNTGELFF. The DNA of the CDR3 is TGTGCCAGCAGTGATGCCACAGGGGGCAACACCGGGGAGCTGTTTTTT.

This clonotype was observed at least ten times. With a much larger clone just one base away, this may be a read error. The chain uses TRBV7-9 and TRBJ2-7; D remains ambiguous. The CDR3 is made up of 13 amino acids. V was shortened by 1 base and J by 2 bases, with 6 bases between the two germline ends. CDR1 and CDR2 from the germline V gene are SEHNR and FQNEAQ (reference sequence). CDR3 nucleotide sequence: TGTGCCAGCAGCTTAGATGGGACCTACGAGCAGTACTTC. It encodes CASSLDGTYEQYF.

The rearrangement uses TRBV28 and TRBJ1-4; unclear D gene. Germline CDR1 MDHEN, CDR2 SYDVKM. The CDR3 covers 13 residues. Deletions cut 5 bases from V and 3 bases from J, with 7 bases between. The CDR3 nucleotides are TGTGCCAGCAGTCCCGTGGCTAATGAAAAACTGTTTTTT. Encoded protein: CASSPVANEKLFF. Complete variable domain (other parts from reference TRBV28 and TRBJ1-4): DVKVTQSSRYLVKRTGEKVFLECVQDMDHENMFWYRQDPGLGLRLIYFSYDVKMKEKGDIPEGYSVSREKKERFSLILESASTNQTSMYLCASSPVANEKLFFGSGTQLSVL.

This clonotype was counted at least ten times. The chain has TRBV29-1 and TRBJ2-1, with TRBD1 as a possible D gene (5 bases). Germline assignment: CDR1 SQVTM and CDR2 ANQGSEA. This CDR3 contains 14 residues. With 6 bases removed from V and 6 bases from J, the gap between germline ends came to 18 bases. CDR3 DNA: TGCAGCGTGGCCACGACAGCGTTCGTCAATGAGCAGTTCTTC. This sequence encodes CSVATTAFVNEQFF.

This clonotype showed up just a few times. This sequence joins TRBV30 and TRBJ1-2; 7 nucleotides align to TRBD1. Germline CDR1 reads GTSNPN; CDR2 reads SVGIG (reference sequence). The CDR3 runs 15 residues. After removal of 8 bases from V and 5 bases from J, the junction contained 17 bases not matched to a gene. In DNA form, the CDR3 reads TGTGCCCGCGATGGCTCACCGGGACAGAAGTATGGCTACACCTTC. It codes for CARDGSPGQKYGYTF.

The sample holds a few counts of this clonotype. The chain's CDR3 is CASSQDVVRASRRGTGELFF. CDR3 bases: TGCGCCAGCAGCCAAGATGTAGTTAGGGCCAGCCGGCGAGGCACCGGGGAGCTGTTTTTT. The chain carries TRBV4-3 and TRBJ2-2; unclear D gene. Germline V gives CDR1 LGHNA, CDR2 YSLEER. V was pared by 0 bases and J by 4 bases, with 24 bases between. There are 20 residues in the CDR3.

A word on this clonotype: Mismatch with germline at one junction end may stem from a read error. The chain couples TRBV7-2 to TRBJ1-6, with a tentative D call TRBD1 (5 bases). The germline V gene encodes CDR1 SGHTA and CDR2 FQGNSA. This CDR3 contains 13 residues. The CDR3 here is CASSLDRGGPPHF. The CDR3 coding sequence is TGTGCCAGCAGCTTAGATCGGGGCGGACCCCCCCACTTT.

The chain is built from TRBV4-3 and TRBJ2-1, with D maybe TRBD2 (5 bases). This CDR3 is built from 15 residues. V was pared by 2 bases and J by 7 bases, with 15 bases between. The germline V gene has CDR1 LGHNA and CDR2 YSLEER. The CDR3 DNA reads TGCGCCAGCAGCCAATCCGGACTCACACGGAATGAGCAGTTCTTC. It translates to CASSQSGLTRNEQFF.

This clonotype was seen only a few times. This chain's CDR3 is CASSFYIAEQYF. The CDR3 bases are TGTGCCAGCAGCTTTTACATAGCCGAGCAGTACTTC. The gene calls are TRBV7-9 and TRBJ2-7; D is unclear. CDR1 is SEHNR, CDR2 FQNEAQ, per germline (reference sequence). V lost 3 bases and J 6 bases, leaving 9 bases between the germline ends. The CDR3 covers 12 residues.

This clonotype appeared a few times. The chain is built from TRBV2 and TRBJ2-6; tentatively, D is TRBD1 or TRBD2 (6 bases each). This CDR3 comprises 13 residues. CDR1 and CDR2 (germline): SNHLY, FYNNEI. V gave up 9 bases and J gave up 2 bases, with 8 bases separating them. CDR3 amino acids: CARGGAGANVLTF. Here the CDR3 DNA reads TGTGCCAGGGGGGGCGCTGGGGCCAACGTCCTGACTTTC.

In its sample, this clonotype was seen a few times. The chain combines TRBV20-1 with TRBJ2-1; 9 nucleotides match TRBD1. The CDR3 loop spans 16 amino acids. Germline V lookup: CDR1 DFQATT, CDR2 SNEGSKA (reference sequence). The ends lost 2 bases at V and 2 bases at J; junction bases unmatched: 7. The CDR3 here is CSARWETGGPYNEQFF. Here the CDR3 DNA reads TGCAGTGCTAGATGGGAGACAGGGGGGCCCTACAATGAGCAGTTCTTC.

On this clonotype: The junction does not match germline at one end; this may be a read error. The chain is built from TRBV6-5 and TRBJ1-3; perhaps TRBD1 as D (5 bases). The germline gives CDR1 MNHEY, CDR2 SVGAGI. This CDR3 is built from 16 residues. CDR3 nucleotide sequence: TGTGCCAGCAGTTACAGGGGACCTGACTCTGGAAACACCATACATTTT. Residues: CASSYRGPDSGNTIHF.

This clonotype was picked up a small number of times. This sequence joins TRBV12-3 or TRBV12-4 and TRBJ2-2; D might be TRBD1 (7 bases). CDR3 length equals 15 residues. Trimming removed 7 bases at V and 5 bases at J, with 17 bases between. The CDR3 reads CASTPLPGGTGELFF. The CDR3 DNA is TGTGCCAGCACCCCCCTCCCAGGGGGGACCGGGGAGCTGTTTTTT.